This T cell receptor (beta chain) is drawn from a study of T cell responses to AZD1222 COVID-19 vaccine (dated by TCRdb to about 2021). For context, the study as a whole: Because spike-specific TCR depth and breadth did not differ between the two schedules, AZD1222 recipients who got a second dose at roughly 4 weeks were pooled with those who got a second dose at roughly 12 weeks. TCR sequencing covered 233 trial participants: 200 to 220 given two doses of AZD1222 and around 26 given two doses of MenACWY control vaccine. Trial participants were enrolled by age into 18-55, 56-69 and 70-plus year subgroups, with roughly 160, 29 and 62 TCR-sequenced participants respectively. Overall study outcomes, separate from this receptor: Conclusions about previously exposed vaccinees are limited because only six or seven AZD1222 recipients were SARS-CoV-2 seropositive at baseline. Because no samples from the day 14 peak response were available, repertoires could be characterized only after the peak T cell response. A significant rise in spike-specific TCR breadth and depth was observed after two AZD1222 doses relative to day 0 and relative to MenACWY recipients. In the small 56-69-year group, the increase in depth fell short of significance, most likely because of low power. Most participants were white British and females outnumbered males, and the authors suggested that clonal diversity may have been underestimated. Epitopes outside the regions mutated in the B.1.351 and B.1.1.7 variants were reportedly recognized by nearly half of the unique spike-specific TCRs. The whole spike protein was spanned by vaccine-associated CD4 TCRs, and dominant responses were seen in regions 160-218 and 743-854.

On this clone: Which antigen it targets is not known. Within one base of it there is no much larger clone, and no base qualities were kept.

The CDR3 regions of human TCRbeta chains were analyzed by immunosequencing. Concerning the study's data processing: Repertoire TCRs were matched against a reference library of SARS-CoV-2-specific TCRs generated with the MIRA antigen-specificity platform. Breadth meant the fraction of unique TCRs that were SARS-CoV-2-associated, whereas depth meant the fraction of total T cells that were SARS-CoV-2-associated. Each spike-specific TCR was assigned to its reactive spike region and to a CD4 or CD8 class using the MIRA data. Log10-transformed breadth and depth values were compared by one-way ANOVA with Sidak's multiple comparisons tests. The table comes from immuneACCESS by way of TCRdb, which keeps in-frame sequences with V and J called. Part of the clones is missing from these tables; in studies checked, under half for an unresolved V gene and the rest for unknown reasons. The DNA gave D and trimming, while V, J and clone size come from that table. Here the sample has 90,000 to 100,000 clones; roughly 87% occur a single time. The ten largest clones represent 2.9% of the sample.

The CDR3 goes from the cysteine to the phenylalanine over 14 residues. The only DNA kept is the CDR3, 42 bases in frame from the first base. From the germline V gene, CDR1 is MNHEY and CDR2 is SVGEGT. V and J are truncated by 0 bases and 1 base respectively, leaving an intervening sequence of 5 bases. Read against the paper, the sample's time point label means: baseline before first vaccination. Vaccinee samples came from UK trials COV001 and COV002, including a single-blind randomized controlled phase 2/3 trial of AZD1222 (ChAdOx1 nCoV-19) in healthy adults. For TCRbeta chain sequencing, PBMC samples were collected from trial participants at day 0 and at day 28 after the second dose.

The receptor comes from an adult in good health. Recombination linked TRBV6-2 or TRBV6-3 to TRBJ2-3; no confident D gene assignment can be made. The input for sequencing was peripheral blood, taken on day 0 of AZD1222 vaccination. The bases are TGTGCCAGCAGTTACTCGACCCGCACAGATACGCAGTATTTT. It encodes CASSYSTRTDTQYF.